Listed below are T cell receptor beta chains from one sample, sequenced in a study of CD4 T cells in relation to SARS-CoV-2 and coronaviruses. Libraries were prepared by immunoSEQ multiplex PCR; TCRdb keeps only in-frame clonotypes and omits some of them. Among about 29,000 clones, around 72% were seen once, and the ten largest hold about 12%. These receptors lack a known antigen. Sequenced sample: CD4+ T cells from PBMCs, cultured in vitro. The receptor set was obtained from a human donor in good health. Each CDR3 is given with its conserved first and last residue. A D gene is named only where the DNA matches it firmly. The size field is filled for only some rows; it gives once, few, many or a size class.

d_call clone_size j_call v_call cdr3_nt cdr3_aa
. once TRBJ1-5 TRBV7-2 TGTGCCAGCAGCTTAAGATTTAATAGCAATCAGCCCCAGCATTTT CASSLRFNSNQPQHF
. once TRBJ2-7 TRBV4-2 TGTGCCAGCAGCCAAGAGGCGGGGACGGCCTACGAGCAGTACTTC CASSQEAGTAYEQYF
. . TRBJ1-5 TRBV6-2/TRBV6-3 TGTGCCAGCAGTTATGGCGGGGTGGGGGGGGCAAGGCCCCAGCATTTT CASSYGGVGGARPQHF
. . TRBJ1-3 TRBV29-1 TGCAGCGTTGAGGTTGCTGGAGGAAACACCATATATTTT CSVEVAGGNTIYF
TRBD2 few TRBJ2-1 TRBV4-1 TGCGCCAGCAGCCGAGTTGAGGCGGGAGCCGATGAGCAGTTCTTC CASSRVEAGADEQFF
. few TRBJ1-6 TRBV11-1 TGTGCCAGCAGCTTAGACGCCTACTCACCCCTCCACTTT CASSLDAYSPLHF
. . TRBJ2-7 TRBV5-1 TGCGCCAGCAGCTTACCGGGGCCTGCCTACGAGCAGTACTTC CASSLPGPAYEQYF
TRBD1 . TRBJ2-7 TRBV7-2 TGTGCCAGCAGCCGCCGGACAGGGGCAGGACTAGGGGGCCACGAGCAGTACTTC CASSRRTGAGLGGHEQYF
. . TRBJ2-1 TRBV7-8 TGTGCCAGCACGAGGAGCGGATCCTACAATGAGCAGTTCTTC CASTRSGSYNEQFF
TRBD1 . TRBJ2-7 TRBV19 TGTGCCAGTAGTATCCACACAGGGGAATACGAGCAGTACTTC CASSIHTGEYEQYF
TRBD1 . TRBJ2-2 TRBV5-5 TGTGCCAGCAGCTTTCTGGGACAGGGTAACACCGGGGAGCTGTTTTTT CASSFLGQGNTGELFF
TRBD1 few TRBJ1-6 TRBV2 TGTGCCAGCAGGCAAGACAGGGTTCATAATTCACCCCTCCACTTT CASRQDRVHNSPLHF
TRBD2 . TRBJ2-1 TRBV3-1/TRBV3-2 TGTGCCAGCAGCCTCAAGGTAGCGGGGGGGGGTGAGCAGTTCTTC CASSLKVAGGGEQFF
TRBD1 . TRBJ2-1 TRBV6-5 TGTGCCAGCAGTTACTCTACCCCGGGACAGGTTTATGAGCAGTTCTTC CASSYSTPGQVYEQFF
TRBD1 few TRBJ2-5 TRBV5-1 TGCGCCAGCAGCCTGACAGGACAGGGGGTAGATAAGACCCAGTACTTC CASSLTGQGVDKTQYF
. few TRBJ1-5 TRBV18 TGTGCCAGCTCACCATTCCGTGGGAACAATCAGCCCCAGCATTTT CASSPFRGNNQPQHF
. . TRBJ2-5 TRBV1 TGCACCAGCAGCCAAGAGGGCGGGAGGTCCCCGTGGACCCAGTACTTC CTSSQEGGRSPWTQYF
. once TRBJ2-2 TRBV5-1 TGCGCCAGCAGCTTGGAGGGAGCGGATTCCGGGGAGCTGTTTTTT CASSLEGADSGELFF
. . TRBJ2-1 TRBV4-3 TGCGCCAGCAGCCAAGAATGGGCGGAAAGGGGCGGTGTTGCTGAGCAGTTCTTC CASSQEWAERGGVAEQFF
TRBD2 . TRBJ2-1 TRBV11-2 TGTGCCAGTAGGGGCGGGAGTTACAATGAGCAGTTCTTC CASRGGSYNEQFF
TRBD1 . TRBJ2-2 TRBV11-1 TGTGCCAGCAGCTTGGACAGGGCTAGCACCGGGGAGCTGTTTTTT CASSLDRASTGELFF
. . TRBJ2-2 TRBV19 TGTGCCAGTAGTCCCGTGGGGAACGGGGAGCTGTTTTTT CASSPVGNGELFF
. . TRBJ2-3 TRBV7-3 TGTGCCAGCAGCTCAAACAGCTTAAGCACAGATACGCAGTATTTT CASSSNSLSTDTQYF
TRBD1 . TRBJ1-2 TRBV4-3 TGCGCCAGCAGCCAAGGTGACAGGGAGTCGGGCGGCTACACCTTC CASSQGDRESGGYTF
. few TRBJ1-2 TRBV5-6 TGTGCCAGCAGCTGGGGACCAGGTGGCTACACCTTC CASSWGPGGYTF
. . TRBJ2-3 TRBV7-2 TGTGCCAGCAGCCCCCTGGTGCCTAGACGCACAGATACGCAGTATTTT CASSPLVPRRTDTQYF
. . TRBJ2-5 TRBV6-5 TGTGCCAGCAATCGTGCGGGGACCCAGTACTTC CASNRAGTQYF
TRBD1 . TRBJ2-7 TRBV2 TGTGCCAGCAACGGACAGGGCCCCTACGAGCAGTACTTC CASNGQGPYEQYF
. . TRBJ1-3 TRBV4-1 TGCGCCAGCAGCCAAGGGTCCCTAGGTTCTGGAAACACCATATATTTT CASSQGSLGSGNTIYF
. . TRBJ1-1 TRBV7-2 TGTGCCAGCAGCTCTGGGGCGGGGATGAACACTGAAGCTTTCTTT CASSSGAGMNTEAFF
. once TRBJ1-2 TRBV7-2 TGTGCCAGCAGTTCGACTCCTATGGGAGGCTACACCTTC CASSSTPMGGYTF
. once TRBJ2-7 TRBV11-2 TGTGCCAGCAGCTTAGTAGGCGGAGGATACGAGCAGTACTTC CASSLVGGGYEQYF
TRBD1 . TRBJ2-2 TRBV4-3 TGCGCCAGCAGCCTAATGGGACAGGTCGCCGGGGAGCTGTTTTTT CASSLMGQVAGELFF
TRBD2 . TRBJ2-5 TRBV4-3 TGCGCCAGCAGCCCCCAGCGGGGGGGCTGGGAGACCCAGTACTTC CASSPQRGGWETQYF
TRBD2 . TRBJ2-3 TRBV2 TGTGCCAGCAGCCCGATAAGAGTAGCGGGGGTAGACACAGATACGCAGTATTTT CASSPIRVAGVDTDTQYF
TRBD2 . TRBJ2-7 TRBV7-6 TGTGCCAGCAGCTTGACTAGCGGGATACCCTACGAGCAGTACTTC CASSLTSGIPYEQYF
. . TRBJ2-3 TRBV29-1 TGCAGCGTTGAAGATCCGGACTTGTTAATGGCCCACAGGCGCACAGATACGCAGTATTTT CSVEDPDLLMAHRRTDTQYF
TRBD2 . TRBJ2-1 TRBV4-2 TGTGCCAGCAGCCCGGGGGGGCTAGCGGAAAATGAGCAGTTCTTC CASSPGGLAENEQFF
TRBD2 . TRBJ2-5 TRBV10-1 TGCGCCAGGCCAGGACTAGCGGGAGAGACCCAGTACTTC CARPGLAGETQYF
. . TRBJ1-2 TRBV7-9 TGTGCCAGCAGCTCAAGCCGAAACTATGGCTACACCTTC CASSSSRNYGYTF
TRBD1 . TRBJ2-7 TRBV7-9 TGTGCCAGCAGCTGGCGACAGGGTCTCTTCCACGAGCAGTACTTC CASSWRQGLFHEQYF
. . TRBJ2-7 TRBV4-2 TGTGCCAGCAGCCAAGATTCCAGGGACTACGAGCAGTACTTC CASSQDSRDYEQYF
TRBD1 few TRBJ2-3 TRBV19 TGTGCCAGTGGACAGGCCACAGATACGCAGTATTTT CASGQATDTQYF
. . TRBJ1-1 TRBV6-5 TGTGCCAGCAGCCGCGACGGGGGTTCCACTGAAGCTTTCTTT CASSRDGGSTEAFF
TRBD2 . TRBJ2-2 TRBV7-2 TGTGCCAGCAGCTTAGAGGCTAGCGGCTACACCGGGGAGCTGTTTTTT CASSLEASGYTGELFF
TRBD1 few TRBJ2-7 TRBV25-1 TGTGCCAGCAGTGAATCCTACGACAGGGGCCGCTACGAGCAATACTTC CASSESYDRGRYEQYF
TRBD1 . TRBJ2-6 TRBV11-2 TGTGCCAGCAGCTTAACGGGACAGGGCTTTGGGGCCAACGTCCTGACTTTC CASSLTGQGFGANVLTF
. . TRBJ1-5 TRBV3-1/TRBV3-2 TGTGCCAGCAGCCGCTCGGAAAATCAGCCCCAGCATTTT CASSRSENQPQHF
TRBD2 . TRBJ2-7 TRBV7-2 TGTGCCAGCAGTCACCTCCCGGGACTAGCGGGAACCTACGAGCAGTACTTC CASSHLPGLAGTYEQYF
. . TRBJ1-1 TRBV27 TGTGCCAGCAGTTTAAGGGACCGACGCACTGAAGCTTTCTTT CASSLRDRRTEAFF
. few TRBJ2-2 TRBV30 TGTGCCTGGAGTGTACCACTAGCGAACACCGGGGAGCTGTTTTTT CAWSVPLANTGELFF
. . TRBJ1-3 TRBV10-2 TGCGCCAGCAGTGAGTCTGCGGGGTCCTCTGGAAACACCATATATTTT CASSESAGSSGNTIYF
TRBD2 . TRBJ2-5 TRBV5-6 TGTGCCAGCAGCTCCCCCAAAACTAGCGGGGGGGCGAAAGAGACCCAGTACTTC CASSSPKTSGGAKETQYF
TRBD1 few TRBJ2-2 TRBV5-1 TGCGCCAGCAGACCCCCCGGGACAGGGAACACCGGGGAGCTGTTTTTT CASRPPGTGNTGELFF
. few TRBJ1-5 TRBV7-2 TGTGCCAGCAGACTCGGGTCTCAGCCCCAGCATTTT CASRLGSQPQHF
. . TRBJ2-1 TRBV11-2 TGTGCCAGCAGCTTTGACCCCGGGGGTGAGCAGTTCTTC CASSFDPGGEQFF